This TCR beta chain was recorded in a study of cytomegalovirus exposure and HLA in healthy donors. As for the study in general: From some 190 million T cells, an earlier analysis saw 110 million or so unique TCR beta sequences.

Study-wide results and limits: Presence/absence analysis assumed near-uniform sequencing depth across donors. HLA-A and HLA-B allele assignments for most subjects were reportedly predicted accurately using TCR beta sequences.

V dropped 2 bases and J dropped 4 bases, with 11 bases sitting between them. The CDR3 is made up of 14 amino acids. Germline CDR1 is MNHEY and CDR2 is SMNVEV (reference sequence). A remark on this clone: Its specificity is not known.

60 Vbeta and 13 Jbeta primers were used in PCR. Sequencing used immunoSEQ multiplex PCR; TCRdb keeps in-frame clones, though not all of them. The data show 90,000 to 150,000 clones, approximately 80% seen once. Although they were nominally healthy when sampled, donors likely had unrecorded immune exposures. The chain has TRBV27 and TRBJ1-1; D gene ambiguous. The sequence was collected from a man younger than 35 in good health and CMV-seropositive. Sequencing input: PBMCs. This CDR3 is CASSLTVLSTEAFF. The CDR3 DNA is TGTGCCAGCAGTTTAACAGTCCTGTCCACTGAAGCTTTCTTT.